Below are 28 T cell receptor beta chains sequenced from a single sample in a study of T-cell memory formation after mild COVID-19. Each CDR3 protein is one row after TCRdb ran MiXCR on the 5' RACE reads. The table lists 500,000 to 550,000 distinct CDR3 sequences, around 21% of them singletons. Sequences were obtained from PBMCs or a T cell subset sorted from them (not recorded which). The receptor set was obtained from an adult woman who had mild COVID-19 (a few samples of this study predate the infection). Cell type and time point are not known.

This clonotype occurred a few times. The chain carries TRBV24-1 and TRBJ2-2, with 11 bases matching TRBD1. The CDR3 length is 18 residues. V lost 3 bases, J lost 4 bases, and 9 bases stayed unmatched. From germline, CDR1 is KGHDR and CDR2 SFDVKD. CDR3 nucleotide sequence: TGTGCCACCAGTGATCCTGGACAGGGGGCTTTTGGCACCGGGGAGCTGTTTTTT. This translates into CATSDPGQGAFGTGELFF.

This clonotype was counted between two and nine times. The chain is built from TRBV9 and TRBJ2-1; 8 nucleotides align to TRBD2. Unmatched junction bases numbered 7, after V lost 3 bases and J lost 5 bases. There are 15 residues in the CDR3. CDR1 and CDR2 from the germline V gene are SGDLS and YYNGEE. CDR3 bases: TGTGCCAGCAGCGGCAGCGGGAGTAGGAACAATGAGCAGTTCTTC. As protein: CASSGSGSRNNEQFF.

This clonotype was counted between two and nine times. The CDR3 sequence: CASSYPRDRGSLAKNIQYF. DNA of the CDR3: TGTGCCAGCAGTTACCCCCGGGACAGGGGCTCCTTAGCCAAAAACATTCAGTACTTC. V gene TRBV6-6 combines with J gene TRBJ2-4; TRBD1 matches at 10 bases. J was trimmed by 0 bases and V by 2 bases; bases with no gene match: 10. The V gene's germline CDR1 is MNHNY and CDR2 SVGAGI (reference sequence). The CDR3 consists of 19 residues.

This clonotype was seen a few times. The J gene is TRBJ2-7, the V gene TRBV5-1, with D possibly matching TRBD2 (6 bases). The CDR3 has 15 residues. Looked up from germline, CDR1 is SGHRS and CDR2 is YFSETQ. Between the trimmed V and J ends, which lost 7 bases and 3 bases, there was a span of 20 bases. In DNA, the CDR3 is TGCGCCAGCCCTGCCCCGGGACTCTTCCTCTACGAGCAGTACTTC. This codes for CASPAPGLFLYEQYF. The full variable domain, in which reference TRBV5-1 and TRBJ2-7 provide the parts outside the CDR3, is KAGVTQTPRYLIKTRGQQVTLSCSPISGHRSVSWYQQTPGQGLQFLFEYFSETQRNKGNFPGRFSGRQFSNSRSEMNVSTLELGDSALYLCASPAPGLFLYEQYFGPGTRLTVT.

This clonotype appeared a few times. The V gene is TRBV13, the J gene TRBJ2-5; D might be TRBD1 (6 bases). Trimming removed 5 bases from V and 1 base from J, with 11 bases in between. Germline values: CDR1 PRHDT, CDR2 FYEKMQ (reference sequence). This CDR3 comprises 14 residues. The CDR3 reads CASSPGHLQETQYF. The CDR3 region has the DNA TGTGCCAGCAGCCCGGGACATCTCCAAGAGACCCAGTACTTC.

The rearrangement joins TRBV11-3 to TRBJ2-7; no firm D call. CDR1 and CDR2 from the germline V gene are SGHNT and YENEEA. The CDR3 contains 13 residues. V dropped 0 bases and J dropped 6 bases, with 9 bases sitting between them. CDR3 sequence (DNA): TGTGCCAGCAGCTTAGACAGAATGACCGAGCAGTACTTC. Translation gives CASSLDRMTEQYF.

This clonotype was picked up one time. The chain joins TRBV7-9 to TRBJ1-2, with a possible D match to TRBD1 (5 bases). Germline assignment: CDR1 SEHNR and CDR2 FQNEAQ (reference sequence). Trimming shortened V by 0 bases and J by 14 bases, and 13 bases separated the two germline ends. The CDR3 consists of 12 residues. The CDR3 loop reads CASSLATGGRTF. In DNA form, the CDR3 reads TGTGCCAGCAGCTTAGCCACTGGGGGTCGGACCTTC.

The sample holds a few counts of this clonotype. V is TRBV4-2 and J is TRBJ2-1; TRBD2 agrees at 7 bases. J was trimmed by 4 bases and V by 0 bases; bases with no gene match: 9. Germline CDR1 reads LGHNA; CDR2 reads YNFKEQ. CDR3 length: 17 amino acids. The CDR3 reads CASSQDRLAVGYNEQFF. CDR3 coding DNA: TGTGCCAGCAGCCAAGATCGGCTAGCGGTCGGGTACAATGAGCAGTTCTTC.

This sequence joins TRBV3-1 and TRBJ1-1, with no clear D. CDR1 and CDR2 from the germline V gene are LGHDT and YNNKEL (reference sequence). V was pared by 2 bases and J by 3 bases, with 7 bases between. This CDR3 has 13 residues. CDR3 DNA: TGTGCCAGCAGCCAAACACAGTACACTGAAGCTTTCTTT. Its protein product is CASSQTQYTEAFF.

This clonotype was detected many times. V gene TRBV7-9 combines with J gene TRBJ1-4; D may be TRBD1 (5 bases). The CDR3 spans 16 residues. The ends were cut back, 3 bases at V and 3 bases at J, with 14 bases in the middle. CDR1 and CDR2 (germline): SEHNR, FQNEAQ (reference sequence). In DNA, the CDR3 is TGTGCCAGCAGCTTTTCGGCCTCAGGGTCTAATGAAAAACTGTTTTTT. Translation gives CASSFSASGSNEKLFF.

This chain links TRBV27 with TRBJ1-1; D ambiguous. The CDR3 loop spans 12 amino acids. Deletions cut 7 bases from V and 1 base from J, with 7 bases between. In germline, CDR1 is MNHEY, CDR2 SMNVEV (reference sequence). The CDR3 protein is CASNGRNTEAFF. CDR3 sequence (DNA): TGTGCCAGCAACGGTCGGAACACTGAAGCTTTCTTT.

The rearrangement links TRBV20-1 to TRBJ2-2, with D possibly TRBD1 on 6 matching bases. Germline V lookup: CDR1 DFQATT, CDR2 SNEGSKA (reference sequence). V was shortened by 0 bases and J by 5 bases, with 10 bases between the two germline ends. The CDR3 is made up of 14 amino acids. The CDR3 loop is CSARDRGGTGELFF. In DNA, the CDR3 is TGCAGTGCTAGAGATAGAGGGGGAACCGGGGAGCTGTTTTTT.

This clonotype occurred a few times. This sequence joins TRBV2 and TRBJ1-2; 7 nucleotides line up with TRBD1. The CDR3 totals 14 residues. V dropped 3 bases and J dropped 2; count of bases not matched to a gene: 3. Germline CDR1 is SNHLY and CDR2 is FYNNEI. As DNA, the CDR3 is TGTGCCAGCAGTGAGGCGACAGGGAACTATGGCTACACCTTC. It is translated as CASSEATGNYGYTF. The complete variable domain, with remaining parts taken from reference TRBV2 and TRBJ1-2, reads EPEVTQTPSHQVTQMGQEVILRCVPISNHLYFYWYRQILGQKVEFLVSFYNNEISEKSEIFDDQFSVERPDGSNFTLKIRSTKLEDSAMYFCASSEATGNYGYTFGSGTRLTVV.

In this sample, this clonotype turned up a few times. The chain links TRBV6-1 to TRBJ1-1; D may be TRBD1 (6 bases). This CDR3 has 16 residues. The V end lost 6 bases, the J end lost 0 bases, and 17 bases lay between the germline ends. Germline V lookup: CDR1 MNHNS, CDR2 SASEGT. The CDR3, as DNA: TGTGCCAGCAGGCTCGACGCAGGGGCCATGAACACTGAAGCTTTCTTT. It yields the protein CASRLDAGAMNTEAFF.

A few counts support this clonotype. The DNA for the CDR3 is TGTGCCAGCAGCTCCCTAGCGGGTCGTACCACAGATACGCAGTATTTT. Protein sequence: CASSSLAGRTTDTQYF. This sequence joins TRBV11-2 and TRBJ2-3; 8 bases match TRBD2. Germline V gene lookup returns CDR1 SGHAT and CDR2 FQNNGV. The CDR3 contains 16 residues. With V trimmed by 4 bases and J by 2 bases, 8 bases remained unmatched.

The V gene is TRBV6-6, the J gene TRBJ2-6, with D perhaps matching TRBD2 (6 bases). The germline CDR1 and CDR2 sequences are MNHNY and SVGAGI (reference sequence). There are 17 residues in the CDR3. The germline V and J ends were trimmed by 2 bases and 10 bases, with 21 bases remaining between them. CDR3 nucleotides: TGTGCCAGCAGTTACCCCCGGGTCCCCCCTGGAGGGAACGTCCTGACTTTC. Its translation: CASSYPRVPPGGNVLTF.

The chain joins TRBV11-3 to TRBJ2-2; 13 bases line up with TRBD2. V lost 1 base and J lost 9; bases outside the gene matches: 8. The CDR3 runs to 17 residues. The germline CDR1 and CDR2 sequences are SGHNT and YENEEA. CDR3 nucleotides: TGTGCCAGCAGCTTAGTCGGGACTAGCGGGACGCTACGGGAGCTGTTTTTT. It encodes CASSLVGTSGTLRELFF.

This clonotype was recorded a few times. This sequence joins TRBV20-1 and TRBJ2-5; 10 positions match TRBD2. CDR1 and CDR2 from the germline V gene are DFQATT and SNEGSKA (reference sequence). After removal of 6 bases from V and 2 bases from J, the junction contained 18 bases not matched to a gene. The CDR3 spans 18 residues. In nucleotides, the CDR3 is TGCAGTGCCTCCCTCCTAGCGGGAGCATTAAGGGGGCAAGAGACCCAGTACTTC. Amino acid sequence: CSASLLAGALRGQETQYF.

This chain connects TRBV12-3 or TRBV12-4 to TRBJ2-7, with TRBD2 identical over 11 bases. V shed 5 bases and J 2 bases; nucleotides not matched to a gene: 5. The CDR3 length is 15 residues. The CDR3 nucleotides read TGTGCCAGCAGTGAAACTAGCGGGGGAACCTACGAGCAGTACTTC. The encoded protein is CASSETSGGTYEQYF.

This clonotype was found a few times. The CDR3 loop reads CASSEQGAGNTIYF. The DNA for the CDR3 is TGTGCCAGCAGTGAACAGGGGGCCGGAAACACCATATATTTT. J is TRBJ1-3 and V is TRBV2; 8 bases agree with TRBD1. This CDR3 contains 14 residues. V was clipped by 2 bases and J by 4 bases; unmatched bases: 1. Germline V gives CDR1 SNHLY, CDR2 FYNNEI.

CDR3: CASSGPRDSTYEQYF. In DNA form, the CDR3 reads TGTGCCAGCAGTGGTCCCCGGGACTCAACCTACGAGCAGTACTTC. V usage is TRBV25-1 and J usage is TRBJ2-7, with a possible D match to TRBD2 (6 bases). The length of the CDR3 is 15 residues. CDR1 and CDR2 (germline): MGHDK, SYGVNS. Deletions cut 4 bases from V and 2 bases from J, with 15 bases between.

CDR3 bases: TGTGCCAGCAGCCATATGGGACAGGGTCGCTACGAGCAGTACTTC. Translating it yields CASSHMGQGRYEQYF. The chain has TRBV3-1 and TRBJ2-7, with 9 bases matching TRBD1. Unmatched junction bases numbered 6, after V lost 3 bases and J lost 3 bases. Per the germline V gene, CDR1 is LGHDT and CDR2 is YNNKEL (reference sequence). This CDR3 is 15 amino acids long.

The chain employs TRBV12-3 or TRBV12-4 and TRBJ2-3, with 9 positions matching TRBD2. This CDR3 region has 15 residues. Losses at the gene ends were 5 bases for V and 4 bases for J; bases not matched to a gene: 7. The CDR3 DNA sequence: TGTGCCAGCAGTACGGGCGGGAGGGCCCCAGATACGCAGTATTTT. Translation: CASSTGGRAPDTQYF.

This chain connects TRBV7-6 to TRBJ2-2; 13 bases align to TRBD2. The V segment lost 6 bases and the J segment 5 bases; nucleotides outside the gene matches: 6. Germline V CDR1 and CDR2: SGHVS, FNYEAQ. The CDR3 covers 16 residues. The CDR3 region is CASRPGTSGDTGELFF. CDR3 nucleotides: TGTGCCAGCAGACCCGGGACTAGCGGGGATACCGGGGAGCTGTTTTTT.

The rearrangement uses TRBV9 and TRBJ2-1, with 13 bases that match TRBD2. Germline CDR1 is SGDLS and CDR2 is YYNGEE. This CDR3 region has 19 residues. J was trimmed by 8 bases and V by 3 bases; bases with no gene match: 17. The CDR3 sequence is CASSAAPGLAGKVNHEQFF. The DNA for the CDR3 is TGTGCCAGCAGCGCTGCACCGGGACTAGCGGGAAAGGTCAACCATGAGCAGTTCTTC.

The V and J genes are TRBV7-6 and TRBJ2-1; D possibly corresponds to TRBD1 (6 bases). Trimming stripped 3 bases from V and 4 bases from J, with 19 bases between. The CDR3 spans 17 residues. Germline CDR1 and CDR2: SGHVS and FNYEAQ. CDR3 residues: CASSFRNREVGYNEQFF. The CDR3 DNA follows: TGTGCCAGCAGCTTCCGGAACAGGGAAGTTGGTTACAATGAGCAGTTCTTC.

CDR3 bases: TGTGCCATCAGTGGATTCACTAGCGTAGATACGCAGTATTTT. Translating it yields CAISGFTSVDTQYF. The J gene is TRBJ2-3, the V gene TRBV10-3, with TRBD2 matching over 7 bases. The V gene end was trimmed by 4 bases and the J gene end by 5 bases; junction bases not matched to a gene: 6. Germline CDR1 and CDR2: ENHRY and SYGVKD. CDR3 length equals 14 residues.

This clonotype was observed at least ten times. The chain combines TRBV19 with TRBJ2-1, with D maybe TRBD2 (5 bases). V lost 7 bases and J lost 0, with 10 bases in between. The CDR3 is 14 residues long. Germline loops: CDR1 LNHDA, CDR2 SQIVND (reference sequence). This CDR3 reads CASTRDSSYNEQFF. CDR3 nucleotides: TGTGCCAGTACTCGGGATAGCTCCTACAATGAGCAGTTCTTC.